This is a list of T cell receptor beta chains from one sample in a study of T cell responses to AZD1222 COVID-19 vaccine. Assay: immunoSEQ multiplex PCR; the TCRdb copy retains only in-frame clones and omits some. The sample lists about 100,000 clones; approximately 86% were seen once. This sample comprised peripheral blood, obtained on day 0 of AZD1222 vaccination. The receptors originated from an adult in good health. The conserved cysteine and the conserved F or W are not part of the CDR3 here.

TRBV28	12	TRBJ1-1	ASRRGRALGEAF
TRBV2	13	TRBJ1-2	ASSENTGGNYGYT
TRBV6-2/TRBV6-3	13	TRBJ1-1	ASSYMGREVAEAF
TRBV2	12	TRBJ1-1	ASRRNGVNTEAF
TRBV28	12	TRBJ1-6	ASIPSVGNSPLH
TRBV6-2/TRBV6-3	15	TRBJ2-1	ASSRTSGAPRGNEQF
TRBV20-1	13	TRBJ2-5	SASPLAGGGETQY
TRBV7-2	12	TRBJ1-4	ASRAGINNEKLF
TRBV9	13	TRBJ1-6	ASSGGQHPNSPLH
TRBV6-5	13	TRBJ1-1	ASSKIYRGRGVAF
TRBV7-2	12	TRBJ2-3	ASSLVISVGTQY
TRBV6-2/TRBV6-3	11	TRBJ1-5	ASSDRGSQPQH
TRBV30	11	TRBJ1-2	AWSVSGIYGYT
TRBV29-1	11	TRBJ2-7	SVELGQAYEQY
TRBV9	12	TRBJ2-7	ASSVGLSSYEQY
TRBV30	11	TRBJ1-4	AGKGTANEKLF
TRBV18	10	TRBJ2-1	ASSAYNNEQF
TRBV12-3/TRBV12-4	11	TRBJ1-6	ASSTQPNSPLH
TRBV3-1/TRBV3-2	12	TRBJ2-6	ASSRGSGANVLT
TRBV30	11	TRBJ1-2	AWSIRGARGYT
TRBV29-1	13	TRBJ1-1	SVEVNWDRVGEAF
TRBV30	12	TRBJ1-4	AWRTLPGNEKLF
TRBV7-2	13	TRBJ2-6	ASSFTPSGANVLT
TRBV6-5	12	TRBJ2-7	ASSYPGRVYEQY
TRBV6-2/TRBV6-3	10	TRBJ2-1	ASSFGGNEQF
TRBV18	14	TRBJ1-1	ASSPLTAAAGTEAF
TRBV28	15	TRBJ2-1	ASSLWSWDTKYNEQF
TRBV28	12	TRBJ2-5	ASSLRRAPQTQY
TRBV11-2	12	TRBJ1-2	ASSSGQGAYGYT
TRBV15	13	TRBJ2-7	ATSRGRAGASEQY
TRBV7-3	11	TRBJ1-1	ASSRTGGAEAF
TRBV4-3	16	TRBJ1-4	ASSQGGTRDGTNEKLF
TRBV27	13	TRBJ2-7	ASSLLAASTYEQY
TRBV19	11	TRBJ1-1	ASSPVAREGAF
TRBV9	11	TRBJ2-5	ASSASAGVTQY
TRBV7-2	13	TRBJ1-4	ASSFNPGGYEKLF
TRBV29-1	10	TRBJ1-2	SVPRAGGGYT
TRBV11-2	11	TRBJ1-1	ASSSDRNTEAF
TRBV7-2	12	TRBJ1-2	ASSLAGLSYGYT
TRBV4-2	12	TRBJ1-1	ASSQDWGNTEAF
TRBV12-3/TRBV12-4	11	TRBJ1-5	ASSLSRDQPQH
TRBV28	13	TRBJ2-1	ASSLRPGENDEQF
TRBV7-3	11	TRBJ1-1	ASSMGPSNEAF
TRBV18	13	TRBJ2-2	ASSLDRGHTGELF
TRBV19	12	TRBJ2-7	ASSPRTGFFEQY
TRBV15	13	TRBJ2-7	ATSRVRDRGYEQY
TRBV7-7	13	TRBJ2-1	ASSSTSGREGEQF
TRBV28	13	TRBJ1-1	ASKEEGLLNTEAF
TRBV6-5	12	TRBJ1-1	ASSQWGAGTEAF
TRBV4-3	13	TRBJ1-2	ASSQDRQGSYGYT
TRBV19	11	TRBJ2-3	ASSLQGTDTQY
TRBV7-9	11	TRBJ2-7	ASSIGVSSGQY
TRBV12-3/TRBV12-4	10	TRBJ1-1	ASSPWGTRAF